This T cell receptor beta chain was sequenced during a study of CD8 T cells in ankylosing spondylitis. Notes on the study in general: The clones that were linked to disease were reported to be significantly enriched in matched synovial fluid samples from ankylosing spondylitis patients. One TCR beta motif, made up of fewer than 10 highly homologous variants, appeared characteristic of ankylosing spondylitis blood.

It was by quantitative 5'-RACE with molecular barcodes that TCR beta libraries were made. TCRdb used MiXCR to reprocess the 5' RACE reads, holding one entry per CDR3 protein. The table lists around 330,000 distinct CDR3 sequences, roughly 12% of them singletons. This clonotype was picked up many times. Its antigen is still unknown. Germline V gene lookup returns CDR1 MDHEN and CDR2 SYDVKM. Deletions cut 5 bases from V and 6 bases from J, with 17 bases between. The CDR3 consists of 15 residues. Sequenced material: blood, either unsorted or a sorted T cell fraction (not recorded which). The sequence was obtained from a female donor with ankylosing spondylitis or in good health (not recorded which). The chain links TRBV28 to TRBJ2-1; D is perhaps TRBD2 (6 bases). The CDR3 DNA reads TGTGCCAGCAGTCCCTGGGGCGGGGCCTCCAATGAGCAGTTCTTC. Residues: CASSPWGGASNEQFF. The variable domain in full, completed from reference TRBV28 and TRBJ2-1, reads DVKVTQSSRYLVKRTGEKVFLECVQDMDHENMFWYRQDPGLGLRLIYFSYDVKMKEKGDIPEGYSVSREKKERFSLILESASTNQTSMYLCASSPWGGASNEQFFGPGTRLTVL.